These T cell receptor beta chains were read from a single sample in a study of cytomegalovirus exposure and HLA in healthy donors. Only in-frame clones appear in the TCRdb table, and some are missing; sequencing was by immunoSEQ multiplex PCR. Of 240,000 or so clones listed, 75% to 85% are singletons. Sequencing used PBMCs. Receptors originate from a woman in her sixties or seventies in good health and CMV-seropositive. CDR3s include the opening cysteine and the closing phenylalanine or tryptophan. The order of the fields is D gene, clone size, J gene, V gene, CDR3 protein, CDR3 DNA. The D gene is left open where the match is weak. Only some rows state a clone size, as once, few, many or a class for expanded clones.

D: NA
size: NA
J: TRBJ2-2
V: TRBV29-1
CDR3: CSVEAINTGELFF
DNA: TGCAGCGTTGAGGCCATTAACACCGGGGAGCTGTTTTTT

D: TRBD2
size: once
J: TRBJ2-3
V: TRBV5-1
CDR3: CASSGRLAGGSDTQYF
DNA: TGCGCCAGCAGCGGGCGACTAGCGGGAGGTTCCGATACGCAGTATTTT

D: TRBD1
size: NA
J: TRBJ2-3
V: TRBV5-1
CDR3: CASAGTAHFADTQYF
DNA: TGCGCCAGCGCCGGGACAGCACATTTTGCAGATACGCAGTATTTT

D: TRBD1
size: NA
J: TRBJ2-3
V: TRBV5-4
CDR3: CASSSSMDRGGRDTQYF
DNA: TGTGCCAGCAGCTCATCCATGGACAGGGGTGGGAGAGATACGCAGTATTTT

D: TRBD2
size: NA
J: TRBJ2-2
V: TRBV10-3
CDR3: CAISGTSGRKTGELFF
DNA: TGTGCCATCAGCGGAACTAGCGGGAGAAAGACCGGGGAGCTGTTTTTT

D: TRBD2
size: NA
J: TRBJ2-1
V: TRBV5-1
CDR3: CASSLVAGDVANEQFF
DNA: TGCGCCAGCAGCTTGGTTGCGGGAGACGTTGCGAATGAGCAGTTCTTC

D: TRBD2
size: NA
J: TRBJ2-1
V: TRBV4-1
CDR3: CASRLLAGGGIGSEQFF
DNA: TGCGCCAGCAGACTCCTAGCGGGAGGAGGTATCGGTAGTGAGCAGTTCTTC

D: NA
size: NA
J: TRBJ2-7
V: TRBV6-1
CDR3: CASSGGTVYEQYF
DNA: TGTGCCAGCAGTGGGGGGACTGTCTACGAGCAGTACTTC

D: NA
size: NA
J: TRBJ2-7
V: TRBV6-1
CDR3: CASSVFTSEYEQYF
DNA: TGTGCCAGCAGTGTCTTTACTAGTGAGTACGAGCAGTACTTC

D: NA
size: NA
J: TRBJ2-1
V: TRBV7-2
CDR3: CASSLGAGVNEQFF
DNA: TGTGCCAGCAGTCTAGGGGCAGGGGTCAATGAGCAGTTCTTC

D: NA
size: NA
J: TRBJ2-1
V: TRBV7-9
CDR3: CASSYRTTDNEQFF
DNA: TGTGCCAGCAGCTACCGGACTACCGACAATGAGCAGTTCTTC

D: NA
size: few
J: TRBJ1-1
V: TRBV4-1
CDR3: CAATTLGTEAFF
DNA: TGCGCCGCGACTACCCTGGGCACTGAAGCTTTCTTT

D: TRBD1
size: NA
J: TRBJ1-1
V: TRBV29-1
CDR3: CSVEGQGYTEAFF
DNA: TGCAGCGTTGAGGGACAGGGGTACACTGAAGCTTTCTTT

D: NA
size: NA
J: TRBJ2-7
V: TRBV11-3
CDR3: CASSQGGDYEQYF
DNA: TGTGCCAGCAGCCAGGGGGGAGACTACGAGCAGTACTTC